The rows below give T cell receptor beta chains drawn from one sample of a study of patients and donors after allogeneic stem cell transplantation. TCRdb re-called the RT-PCR reads through MiXCR, storing one row per CDR3 protein. The sample records some 960,000 distinct CDR3 sequences, roughly 18% being singletons. The sample comprised blood, either unsorted or a sorted T cell fraction (not recorded which). These receptors were obtained from a human donor who was either an allogeneic HSCT recipient or a stem cell or donor lymphocyte infusion donor (not recorded which). It is not recorded whose cells these are; they may come from a transplant donor. Both conserved end residues are part of each CDR3. A D gene is named only where the DNA matches it firmly. Clone size is stated in some rows and not others, as once, few, many or a class when expanded.

j_call: TRBJ2-3
d_call: -
clone_size: few
v_call: TRBV30
cdr3_nt: TGTGCCTGGAGCCCCTCGGGAGATACGCAGTATTTT
cdr3_aa: CAWSPSGDTQYF

j_call: TRBJ1-3
d_call: TRBD1
clone_size: -
v_call: TRBV9
cdr3_nt: TGTGCCAGCAGCGTAGGGGCCCAAACAGGGGCTGGAAACACCATATATTTT
cdr3_aa: CASSVGAQTGAGNTIYF

j_call: TRBJ2-1
d_call: -
clone_size: -
v_call: TRBV5-1
cdr3_nt: TGCGCCAGCGGGTCGGCGGAGAACAATGAGCAGTTCTTC
cdr3_aa: CASGSAENNEQFF

j_call: TRBJ2-2
d_call: TRBD2
clone_size: -
v_call: TRBV7-8
cdr3_nt: TGTGCCAGCAGCTTTAAGCGGGAGGTCGGGGAGCTGTTTTTT
cdr3_aa: CASSFKREVGELFF

j_call: TRBJ2-3
d_call: -
clone_size: -
v_call: TRBV7-9
cdr3_nt: TGTGCCAGCAGCCTCGGAGACAGGCAATACACAGATACGCAGTATTTT
cdr3_aa: CASSLGDRQYTDTQYF

j_call: TRBJ2-1
d_call: -
clone_size: few
v_call: TRBV4-2
cdr3_nt: TGTGCCAGCAGCCAAGTTAGTAGCGACAGTGAGCAGTTCTTC
cdr3_aa: CASSQVSSDSEQFF

j_call: TRBJ2-1
d_call: -
clone_size: many
v_call: TRBV6-4
cdr3_nt: TGTGCCAGCAGTGACTCGGGCAGACAGGAGCAGTTCTTC
cdr3_aa: CASSDSGRQEQFF

j_call: TRBJ2-3
d_call: TRBD2
clone_size: -
v_call: TRBV27
cdr3_nt: TGTGCCAGCAGTTTTCGGGAGGGAACAGATACGCAGTATTTT
cdr3_aa: CASSFREGTDTQYF

j_call: TRBJ2-3
d_call: TRBD1
clone_size: few
v_call: TRBV5-1
cdr3_nt: TGCGCCAGCAGCTCTAGGACAGGGGGCGCACCGAGTCCGGATACGCAGTATTTT
cdr3_aa: CASSSRTGGAPSPDTQYF

j_call: TRBJ1-3
d_call: TRBD1
clone_size: -
v_call: TRBV25-1
cdr3_nt: TGTGCCAGCAGTGAGGACAGGGGGGTCTCTGGAAACACCATATATTTT
cdr3_aa: CASSEDRGVSGNTIYF

j_call: TRBJ1-5
d_call: TRBD1
clone_size: -
v_call: TRBV20-1
cdr3_nt: TGCAGTGCAGCCGGGACAGGGGATACCCTTAGCAATCAGCCCCAGCATTTT
cdr3_aa: CSAAGTGDTLSNQPQHF

j_call: TRBJ1-2
d_call: TRBD1
clone_size: few
v_call: TRBV10-3
cdr3_nt: TGTGCCATCAGTGAGTTACAGGGGACAAACTATGGCTACACCTTC
cdr3_aa: CAISELQGTNYGYTF

j_call: TRBJ1-1
d_call: -
clone_size: -
v_call: TRBV25-1
cdr3_nt: TGTGCCAGCAGTCGGGAAGTGGAGGGAACTGAAGCTTTCTTT
cdr3_aa: CASSREVEGTEAFF

j_call: TRBJ2-3
d_call: TRBD2
clone_size: -
v_call: TRBV4-1
cdr3_nt: TGCGCCAGCAGCCAAGCTCTAGCGGGAGGGCCGTCGAGAACAGATACGCAGTATTTT
cdr3_aa: CASSQALAGGPSRTDTQYF

j_call: TRBJ2-3
d_call: TRBD1
clone_size: -
v_call: TRBV20-1
cdr3_nt: TGCAGTGCTACCCTCGGGACAGGGGGCGCGAATACGCAGTATTTT
cdr3_aa: CSATLGTGGANTQYF

j_call: TRBJ1-2
d_call: -
clone_size: many
v_call: TRBV5-1
cdr3_nt: TGCGCCAGCAGCCCCCAGGGAGATGGCTACACCTTC
cdr3_aa: CASSPQGDGYTF

j_call: TRBJ1-4
d_call: -
clone_size: -
v_call: TRBV6-5
cdr3_nt: TGTGCCAGCAGCTACGGGGCGGGTGAAAAACTGTTTTTT
cdr3_aa: CASSYGAGEKLFF

j_call: TRBJ1-5
d_call: TRBD1
clone_size: few
v_call: TRBV25-1
cdr3_nt: TGTGCCAGCAGCCATCAGGGGGCTGGACAGCCCCAGCATTTT
cdr3_aa: CASSHQGAGQPQHF

j_call: TRBJ2-5
d_call: -
clone_size: few
v_call: TRBV7-2
cdr3_nt: TGTGCCAGCAGCATCAAACGAACGGAGACCCAGTACTTC
cdr3_aa: CASSIKRTETQYF

j_call: TRBJ1-4
d_call: TRBD1
clone_size: few
v_call: TRBV28
cdr3_nt: TGTGCCACGCGGACAGGGTATGAAAAACTGTTTTTT
cdr3_aa: CATRTGYEKLFF

j_call: TRBJ2-7
d_call: -
clone_size: -
v_call: TRBV20-1
cdr3_nt: TGCAGTGCTGTCACCGGGACTCAAATCTACGAGCAGTACTTC
cdr3_aa: CSAVTGTQIYEQYF

j_call: TRBJ1-4
d_call: -
clone_size: many
v_call: TRBV12-3/TRBV12-4
cdr3_nt: TGTGCCAGCAGTCCAGTAGGGGGTTGGGAGGTTCAGTCTGCAACTAATGAAAAACTGTTTTTT
cdr3_aa: CASSPVGGWEVQSATNEKLFF

j_call: TRBJ1-2
d_call: -
clone_size: few
v_call: TRBV7-2
cdr3_nt: TGTGCCAGCAGCTTAGATATGGGGTATGATGGCTACACCTTC
cdr3_aa: CASSLDMGYDGYTF

j_call: TRBJ2-3
d_call: TRBD2
clone_size: -
v_call: TRBV10-3
cdr3_nt: TGTGCCATCAGTGGGGAGGGTTGGCCTGCCCATACGCAGTATTTT
cdr3_aa: CAISGEGWPAHTQYF

j_call: TRBJ2-1
d_call: TRBD2
clone_size: many
v_call: TRBV10-3
cdr3_nt: TGTGCCATCAGTGACTTAGCGGGAGGAGGGAACAATGAGCAGTTCTTC
cdr3_aa: CAISDLAGGGNNEQFF

j_call: TRBJ1-1
d_call: -
clone_size: many
v_call: TRBV27
cdr3_nt: TGTGCCAGCAGTTTATCGGGGGCAGGGACTGACGGGGACGCTGAAGCCTTCTTT
cdr3_aa: CASSLSGAGTDGDAEAFF

j_call: TRBJ2-2
d_call: -
clone_size: many
v_call: TRBV12-3/TRBV12-4
cdr3_nt: TGTGCCAGCAGTCCCCGAAGGAAAAGAGCCGGGGAGCTGTTTTTT
cdr3_aa: CASSPRRKRAGELFF

j_call: TRBJ1-4
d_call: -
clone_size: many
v_call: TRBV10-3
cdr3_nt: TGTGCCATCAGCCCGGGGAGTAATGAAAAACTGTTTTTT
cdr3_aa: CAISPGSNEKLFF

j_call: TRBJ2-7
d_call: TRBD1
clone_size: few
v_call: TRBV6-2/TRBV6-3
cdr3_nt: TGTGCCAGCAGTTCCCCCTTACAGGGGCGGCGGCAGTACTTC
cdr3_aa: CASSSPLQGRRQYF

j_call: TRBJ1-5
d_call: -
clone_size: few
v_call: TRBV20-1
cdr3_nt: TGCAGTGCTAGAGATCGGGGAAGTGTCAATCAGCCCCAGCATTTT
cdr3_aa: CSARDRGSVNQPQHF

j_call: TRBJ2-7
d_call: -
clone_size: many
v_call: TRBV10-3
cdr3_nt: TGTGCCTCCCAGATCCGCGGGAACTCCTACGAGCAGTACTTC
cdr3_aa: CASQIRGNSYEQYF

j_call: TRBJ1-5
d_call: -
clone_size: -
v_call: TRBV19
cdr3_nt: TGTGCCAGTAGTATCTCGCGCCAGCCCCAGCATTTT
cdr3_aa: CASSISRQPQHF

j_call: TRBJ1-1
d_call: -
clone_size: -
v_call: TRBV10-3
cdr3_nt: TGTGCCATCACCCAATGGGCCGACAGGACGGGGACTGAAGCTTTCTTT
cdr3_aa: CAITQWADRTGTEAFF

j_call: TRBJ2-7
d_call: -
clone_size: few
v_call: TRBV6-5
cdr3_nt: TGTGCCAGCAGTTACTCACCCCCGGGAGCCGAGCAGTACTTC
cdr3_aa: CASSYSPPGAEQYF

j_call: TRBJ2-5
d_call: -
clone_size: -
v_call: TRBV3-1
cdr3_nt: TGTGCCAGCAGCCAAAAAGGAGACAGCTTGGGGATCCAGTACTTC
cdr3_aa: CASSQKGDSLGIQYF

j_call: TRBJ2-7
d_call: -
clone_size: -
v_call: TRBV9
cdr3_nt: TGTGCCAGCAGCGTAGCTGGCTCCTACGAGCAGTACTTC
cdr3_aa: CASSVAGSYEQYF

j_call: TRBJ2-7
d_call: TRBD2
clone_size: -
v_call: TRBV29-1
cdr3_nt: TGCAGCGTTGAACTAGCGGGGCAAACCTACGAGCAGTACTTC
cdr3_aa: CSVELAGQTYEQYF

j_call: TRBJ2-3
d_call: TRBD2
clone_size: -
v_call: TRBV5-5
cdr3_nt: TGTGCCAGCAGCTTGGTCGGCGGGGGGGCCGGAAATACGCAGTATTTT
cdr3_aa: CASSLVGGGAGNTQYF

j_call: TRBJ2-7
d_call: -
clone_size: many
v_call: TRBV12-3/TRBV12-4
cdr3_nt: TGTGCCAGCAGTTTTCAGCTAGGGGGCGAGCAGTACTTC
cdr3_aa: CASSFQLGGEQYF

j_call: TRBJ2-7
d_call: TRBD2
clone_size: -
v_call: TRBV19
cdr3_nt: TGTGCCAGTAGTACAGCGGGAGGAGCCTCCTACGAGCAGTACTTC
cdr3_aa: CASSTAGGASYEQYF

j_call: TRBJ2-1
d_call: -
clone_size: -
v_call: TRBV11-2
cdr3_nt: TGTGCCAGCAGCTTAGAGGGGATCCCCTACAATGAGCAGTTCTTC
cdr3_aa: CASSLEGIPYNEQFF

j_call: TRBJ2-4
d_call: TRBD2
clone_size: -
v_call: TRBV20-1
cdr3_nt: TGCAGTGCTAGATCGAGCGGGGGGCCCAAAAACATTCAGTACTTC
cdr3_aa: CSARSSGGPKNIQYF

j_call: TRBJ1-1
d_call: -
clone_size: few
v_call: TRBV2
cdr3_nt: TGTGCCAGCAGTGGGCAGGGAGGGGTGAACACTGAAGCTTTCTTT
cdr3_aa: CASSGQGGVNTEAFF

j_call: TRBJ1-1
d_call: -
clone_size: -
v_call: TRBV9
cdr3_nt: TGTGCCAGCAGCGTAAACCCGCGGATGAACACTGAAGCTTTCTTT
cdr3_aa: CASSVNPRMNTEAFF

j_call: TRBJ2-3
d_call: TRBD2
clone_size: -
v_call: TRBV20-1
cdr3_nt: TGCAGTGCTGTCGATTCGGGGGGGGATACGCAGTATTTT
cdr3_aa: CSAVDSGGDTQYF

j_call: TRBJ2-5
d_call: -
clone_size: -
v_call: TRBV5-1
cdr3_nt: TGCGCCAGCAGCTTGGGAATTAGACTGGAGGCGTCAGAGACCCAGTACTTC
cdr3_aa: CASSLGIRLEASETQYF

j_call: TRBJ1-1
d_call: TRBD1
clone_size: -
v_call: TRBV12-3/TRBV12-4
cdr3_nt: TGTGCCAGCAGTCTCCGGGACAGGGCCACTGAAGCTTTCTTT
cdr3_aa: CASSLRDRATEAFF

j_call: TRBJ2-1
d_call: -
clone_size: -
v_call: TRBV3-1
cdr3_nt: TGTGCCAGCAGCCAAGAAGAAAGGGGCGGGTACAATGAGCAGTTCTTC
cdr3_aa: CASSQEERGGYNEQFF

j_call: TRBJ2-7
d_call: -
clone_size: few
v_call: TRBV4-2
cdr3_nt: TGTGCCAGCAGCCAGGAGGGAGAGGGTTTCTACGAGCAGTACTTC
cdr3_aa: CASSQEGEGFYEQYF

j_call: TRBJ2-1
d_call: TRBD2
clone_size: -
v_call: TRBV7-2
cdr3_nt: TGTGCCAGCAGCAGGCTTTTAGCGGGGGGGCTGAGTGAGCAGTTCTTC
cdr3_aa: CASSRLLAGGLSEQFF

j_call: TRBJ2-5
d_call: TRBD2
clone_size: -
v_call: TRBV7-8
cdr3_nt: TGTGCCAGCAGCGGCAAGCGGGAGGAGCCCCAAGAGACCCAGTACTTC
cdr3_aa: CASSGKREEPQETQYF